The clone carrying this T cell receptor (beta chain) was counted a few times. Its antigen is not identified. This entry belongs to a study of identical twins. Via MiXCR, TCRdb re-called the 5' RACE reads, giving one row per CDR3 protein. The table shows some 460,000 distinct CDR3 sequences, with approximately 14% occurring only once. Findings of the study overall: Within beta out-of-frame sequences, the excess sharing observed between twins was weaker. Zero-insertion analyses were open to partial confounding by invariant MAIT and iNKT cells.

Trimming removed 2 bases from V and 1 base from J, with 13 bases in between. Looked up from germline, CDR1 is SEHNR and CDR2 is FQNEAQ (reference sequence). This CDR3 is built from 16 residues. Healthy Caucasians alone served as donors. These same records also appear under a second study, on yellow fever vaccine responses in identical twins. That source notes: Twins reportedly had a vaccine T cell response that seemed partly convergent, partly personalized.

Specimen: CD4+ T cells sorted from blood. This sequence was found in a woman aged 18 to 35 in good health. The chain joins TRBV7-9 to TRBJ2-3; TRBD2 might be the D (6 bases). The DNA of the CDR3 is TGTGCCAGCAGCTTATTCAGTCCTAGCGGCACAGATACGCAGTATTTT. Its translation: CASSLFSPSGTDTQYF.